This T cell receptor beta chain was captured in a study of shared clonotypes between healthy human individuals. Background on the study: The donor group consisted of two women and a few men, aged 18 to 49.

At a deep level, the assay was run. PCR replicates from unsorted PBMC used around 320 ng DNA, and this amount was tens of thousands of T cell genomes. Profiling relied on immunoSEQ multiplex PCR, and the TCRdb table lists in-frame clones only, not all of them. Here the sample spans about half a million clones, more than 65% being singletons. Sequenced input: PBMCs. This TCR derives from a woman between 35 and 50 years old in good health. Some clones in this sample may be carry-over from other donors' samples.

The CDR3 DNA sequence: TGTGCCAGCTCACCACCGGGGGGTTATGAAGCTTTCTTT. This translates into CASSPPGGYEAFF. The rearrangement uses TRBV18 and TRBJ1-1, with D tentatively TRBD1 (5 bases). Germline V CDR1 and CDR2: KGHSH, LQKENI. V gave up 0 bases and J gave up 7 bases, with 9 bases separating them. The CDR3 extends over 13 amino acids.